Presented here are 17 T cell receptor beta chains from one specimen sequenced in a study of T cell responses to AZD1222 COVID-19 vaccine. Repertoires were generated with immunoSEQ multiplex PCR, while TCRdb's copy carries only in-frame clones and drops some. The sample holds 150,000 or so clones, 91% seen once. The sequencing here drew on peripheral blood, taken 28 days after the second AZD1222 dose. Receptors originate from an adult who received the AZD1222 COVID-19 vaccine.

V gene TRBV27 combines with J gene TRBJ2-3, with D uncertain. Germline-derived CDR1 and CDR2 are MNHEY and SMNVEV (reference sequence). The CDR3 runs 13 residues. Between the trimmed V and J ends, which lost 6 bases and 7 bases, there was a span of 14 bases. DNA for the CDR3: TGTGCCAGCAGGACGGCTGGTGAGAATACGCAGTATTTT. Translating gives CASRTAGENTQYF.

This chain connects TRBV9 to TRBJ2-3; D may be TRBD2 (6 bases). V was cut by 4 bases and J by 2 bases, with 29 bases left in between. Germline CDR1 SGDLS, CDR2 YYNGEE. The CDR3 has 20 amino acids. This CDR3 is CASSSPQAGGSAPITDTQYF. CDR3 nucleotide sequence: TGTGCCAGCAGCTCACCCCAGGCTGGGGGGTCCGCTCCCATCACAGATACGCAGTATTTT.

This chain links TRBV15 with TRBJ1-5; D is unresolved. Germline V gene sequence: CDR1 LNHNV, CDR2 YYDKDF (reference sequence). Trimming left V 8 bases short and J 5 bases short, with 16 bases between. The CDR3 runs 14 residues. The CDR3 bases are TGTGCCACCGCACGTCGGGGAGCATATCAGCCCCAGCATTTT. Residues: CATARRGAYQPQHF.

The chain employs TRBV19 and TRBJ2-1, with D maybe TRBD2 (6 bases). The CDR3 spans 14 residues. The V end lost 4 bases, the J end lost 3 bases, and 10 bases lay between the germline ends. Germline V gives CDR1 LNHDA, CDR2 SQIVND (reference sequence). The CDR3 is CASSRLALYNEQFF. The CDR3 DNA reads TGTGCCAGTAGTAGGCTAGCGCTCTACAATGAGCAGTTCTTC. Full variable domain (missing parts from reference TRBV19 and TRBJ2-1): DGGITQSPKYLFRKEGQNVTLSCEQNLNHDAMYWYRQDPGQGLRLIYYSQIVNDFQKGDIAEGYSVSREKKESFPLTVTSAQKNPTAFYLCASSRLALYNEQFFGPGTRLTVL.

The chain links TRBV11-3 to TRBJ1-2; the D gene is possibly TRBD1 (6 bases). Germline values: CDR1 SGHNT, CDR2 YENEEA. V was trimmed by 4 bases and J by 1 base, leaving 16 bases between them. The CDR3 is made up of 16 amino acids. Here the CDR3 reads CASSSEEQGFNYGYTF. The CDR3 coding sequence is TGTGCCAGCAGCTCCGAAGAACAGGGATTTAACTATGGCTACACCTTC. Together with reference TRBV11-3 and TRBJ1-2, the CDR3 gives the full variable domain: EAGVVQSPRYKIIEKKQPVAFWCNPISGHNTLYWYLQNLGQGPELLIRYENEEAVDDSQLPKDRFSAERLKGVDSTLKIQPAELGDSAVYLCASSSEEQGFNYGYTFGSGTRLTVV.

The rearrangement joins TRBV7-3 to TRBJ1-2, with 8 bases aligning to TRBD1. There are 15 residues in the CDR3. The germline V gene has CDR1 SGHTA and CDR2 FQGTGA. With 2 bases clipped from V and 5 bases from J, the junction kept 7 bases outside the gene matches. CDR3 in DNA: TGTGCCAGCAGCTTAGCCCACACAGGGGGATATGGCTACACCTTC. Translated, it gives CASSLAHTGGYGYTF.

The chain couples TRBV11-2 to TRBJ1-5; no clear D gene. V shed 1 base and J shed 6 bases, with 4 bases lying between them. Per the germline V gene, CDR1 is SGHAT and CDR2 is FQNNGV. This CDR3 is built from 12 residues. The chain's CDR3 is CASSLAGQPQHF. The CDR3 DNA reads TGTGCCAGCAGCTTAGCGGGTCAGCCCCAGCATTTT.

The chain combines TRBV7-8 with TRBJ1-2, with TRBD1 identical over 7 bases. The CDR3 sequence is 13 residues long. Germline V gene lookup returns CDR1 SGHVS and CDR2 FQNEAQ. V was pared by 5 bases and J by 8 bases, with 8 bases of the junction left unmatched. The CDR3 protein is CASSTTTGVGYTF. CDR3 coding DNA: TGTGCCAGCAGCACGACCACAGGGGTCGGCTACACCTTC.

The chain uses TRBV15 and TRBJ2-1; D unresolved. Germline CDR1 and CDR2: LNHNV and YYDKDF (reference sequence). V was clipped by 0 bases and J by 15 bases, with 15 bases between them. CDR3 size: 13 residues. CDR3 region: CATSRDVSVGGFF. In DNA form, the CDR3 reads TGTGCCACCAGCAGAGATGTGTCGGTCGGTGGGTTCTTC.

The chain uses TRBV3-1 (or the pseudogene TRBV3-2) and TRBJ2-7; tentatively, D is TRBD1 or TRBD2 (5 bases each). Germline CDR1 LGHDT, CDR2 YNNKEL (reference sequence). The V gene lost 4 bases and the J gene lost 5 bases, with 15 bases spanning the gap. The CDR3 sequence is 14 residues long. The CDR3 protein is CASSRSSGDHEQYF. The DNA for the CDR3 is TGTGCCAGCAGCCGGTCGTCCGGGGACCACGAGCAGTACTTC.

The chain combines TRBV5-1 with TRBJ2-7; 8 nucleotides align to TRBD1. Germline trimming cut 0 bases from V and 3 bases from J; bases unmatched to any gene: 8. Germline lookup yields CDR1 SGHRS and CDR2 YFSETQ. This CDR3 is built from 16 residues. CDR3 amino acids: CASSLDGQGGGYEQYF. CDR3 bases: TGCGCCAGCAGCTTGGACGGACAGGGTGGAGGCTACGAGCAGTACTTC.

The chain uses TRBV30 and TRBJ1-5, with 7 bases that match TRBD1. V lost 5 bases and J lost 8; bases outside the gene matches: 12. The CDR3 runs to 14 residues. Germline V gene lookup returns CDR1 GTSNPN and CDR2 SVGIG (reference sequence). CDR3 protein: CAWDSLGQAEPQHF. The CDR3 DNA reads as TGTGCCTGGGACTCGCTTGGACAGGCTGAGCCCCAGCATTTT.

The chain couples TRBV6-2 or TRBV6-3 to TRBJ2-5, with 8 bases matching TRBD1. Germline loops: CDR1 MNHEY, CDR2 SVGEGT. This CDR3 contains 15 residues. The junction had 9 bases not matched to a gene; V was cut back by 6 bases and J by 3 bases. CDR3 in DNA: TGTGCCAGCAGCGATTGGGGACAGGCTAAAGAGACCCAGTACTTC. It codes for CASSDWGQAKETQYF.

The CDR3 DNA sequence: TGTGCTAGTGGAAGTCCGGGACCAAGCTACAATGAGCAGTTCTTC. It yields the protein CASGSPGPSYNEQFF. V gene TRBV12-5 combines with J gene TRBJ2-1; D may match TRBD1 or TRBD2 (5 bases each). There are 15 residues in the CDR3. V was pared by 6 bases and J by 3 bases, with 15 bases between. The V gene's germline CDR1 is LGHNT and CDR2 FRNRAP.

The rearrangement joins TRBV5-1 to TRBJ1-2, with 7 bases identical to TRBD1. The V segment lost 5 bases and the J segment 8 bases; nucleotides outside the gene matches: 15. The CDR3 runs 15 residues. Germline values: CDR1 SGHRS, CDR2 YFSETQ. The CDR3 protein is CASRPYTGEKDGYTF. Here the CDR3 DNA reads TGCGCCAGCAGGCCTTACACAGGGGAAAAGGACGGCTACACCTTC.

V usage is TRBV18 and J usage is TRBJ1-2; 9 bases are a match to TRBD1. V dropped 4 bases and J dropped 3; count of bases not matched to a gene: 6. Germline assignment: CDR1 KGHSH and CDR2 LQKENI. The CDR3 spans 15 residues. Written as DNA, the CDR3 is TGTGCCAGCTCACAATCACAGGGGGCGGACTATGGCTACACCTTC. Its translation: CASSQSQGADYGYTF.

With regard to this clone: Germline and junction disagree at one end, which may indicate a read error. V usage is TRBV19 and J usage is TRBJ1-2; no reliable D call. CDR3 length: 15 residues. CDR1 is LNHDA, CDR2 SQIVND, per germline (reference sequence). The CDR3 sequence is CASRIGRTANYGYTF. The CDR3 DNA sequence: TGTGCCAGTAGAATAGGGCGTACTGCTAACTATGGCTACACCTTC.